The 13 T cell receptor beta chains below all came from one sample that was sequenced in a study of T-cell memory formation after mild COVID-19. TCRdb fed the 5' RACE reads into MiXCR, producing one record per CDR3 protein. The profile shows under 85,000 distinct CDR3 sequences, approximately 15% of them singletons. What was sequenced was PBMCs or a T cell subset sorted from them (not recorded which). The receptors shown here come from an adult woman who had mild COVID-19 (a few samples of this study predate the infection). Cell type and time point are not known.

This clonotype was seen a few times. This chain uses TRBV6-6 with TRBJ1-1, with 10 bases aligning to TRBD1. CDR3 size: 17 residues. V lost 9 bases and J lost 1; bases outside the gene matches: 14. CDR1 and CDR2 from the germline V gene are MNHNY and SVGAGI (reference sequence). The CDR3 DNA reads TGTGCCAGTACTCCGGGACAGGGGACCATATGGAACACTGAAGCTTTCTTT. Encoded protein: CASTPGQGTIWNTEAFF.

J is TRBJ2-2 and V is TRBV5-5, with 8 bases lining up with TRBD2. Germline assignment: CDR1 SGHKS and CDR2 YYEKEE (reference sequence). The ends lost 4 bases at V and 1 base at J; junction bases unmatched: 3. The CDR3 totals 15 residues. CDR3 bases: TGTGCCAGCAGCGGCGGGGGGTGGAACACCGGGGAGCTGTTTTTT. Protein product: CASSGGGWNTGELFF. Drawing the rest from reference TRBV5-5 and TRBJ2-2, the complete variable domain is DAGVTQSPTHLIKTRGQQVTLRCSPISGHKSVSWYQQVLGQGPQFIFQYYEKEERGRGNFPDRFSARQFPNYSSELNVNALLLGDSALYLCASSGGGWNTGELFFGEGSRLTVL.

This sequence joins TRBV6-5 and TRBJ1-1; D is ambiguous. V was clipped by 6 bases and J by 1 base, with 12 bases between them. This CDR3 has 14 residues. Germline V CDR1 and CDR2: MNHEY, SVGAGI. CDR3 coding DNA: TGTGCCAGCAGCTACGCAGCAAGGAACACTGAAGCTTTCTTT. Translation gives CASSYAARNTEAFF.

The DNA of the CDR3 is TGTGCCAGCAGCCCGAAGTACCTTGTCGGAAACTATGGCTACACCTTC. It encodes CASSPKYLVGNYGYTF. The V gene is TRBV6-5, the J gene TRBJ1-2; D ambiguous. The CDR3 has 16 amino acids. Trimming removed 6 bases at V and 2 bases at J, with 19 bases between. Germline CDR1 is MNHEY and CDR2 is SVGAGI.

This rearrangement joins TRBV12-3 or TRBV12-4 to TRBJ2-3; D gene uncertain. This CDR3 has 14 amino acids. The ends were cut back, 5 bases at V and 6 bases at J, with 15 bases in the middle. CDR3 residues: CASSPESFGDTQYF. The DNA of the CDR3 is TGTGCCAGCAGTCCCGAGTCCTTCGGGGATACGCAGTATTTT.

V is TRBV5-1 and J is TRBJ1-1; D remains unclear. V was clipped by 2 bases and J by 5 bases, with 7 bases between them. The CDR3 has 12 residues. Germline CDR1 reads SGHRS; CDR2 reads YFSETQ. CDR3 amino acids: CASSFTETEAFF. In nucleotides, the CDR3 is TGCGCCAGCAGCTTTACCGAGACTGAAGCTTTCTTT.

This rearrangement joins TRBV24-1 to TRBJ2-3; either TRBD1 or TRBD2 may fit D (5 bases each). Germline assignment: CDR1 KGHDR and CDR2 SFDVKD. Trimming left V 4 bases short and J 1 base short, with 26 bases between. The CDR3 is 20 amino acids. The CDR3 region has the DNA TGTGCCACCAGTGACGCCGTGCATGAAAGTGAAAGGGGACGCACAGATACGCAGTATTTT. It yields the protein CATSDAVHESERGRTDTQYF.

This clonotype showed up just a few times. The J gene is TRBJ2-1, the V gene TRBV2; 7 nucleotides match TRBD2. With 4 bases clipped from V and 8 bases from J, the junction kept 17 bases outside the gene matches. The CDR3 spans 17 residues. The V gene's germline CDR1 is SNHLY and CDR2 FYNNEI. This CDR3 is CASSAHSSGGSPDEQFF. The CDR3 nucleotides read TGTGCCAGCAGTGCCCATTCCTCTGGCGGGAGTCCGGATGAGCAGTTCTTC.

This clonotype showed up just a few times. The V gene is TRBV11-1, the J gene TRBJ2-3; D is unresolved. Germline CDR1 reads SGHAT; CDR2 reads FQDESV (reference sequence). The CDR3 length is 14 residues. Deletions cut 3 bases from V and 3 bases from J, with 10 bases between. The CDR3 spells CASSFNGWTDTQYF. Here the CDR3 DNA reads TGTGCCAGCAGCTTCAACGGATGGACAGATACGCAGTATTTT.

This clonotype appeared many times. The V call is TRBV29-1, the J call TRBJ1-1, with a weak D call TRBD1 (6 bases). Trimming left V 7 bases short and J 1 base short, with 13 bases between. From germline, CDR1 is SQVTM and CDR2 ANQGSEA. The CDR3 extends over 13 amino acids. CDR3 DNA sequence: TGCAGCGCTGACGGACAGACGAACACTGAAGCTTTCTTT. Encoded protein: CSADGQTNTEAFF.

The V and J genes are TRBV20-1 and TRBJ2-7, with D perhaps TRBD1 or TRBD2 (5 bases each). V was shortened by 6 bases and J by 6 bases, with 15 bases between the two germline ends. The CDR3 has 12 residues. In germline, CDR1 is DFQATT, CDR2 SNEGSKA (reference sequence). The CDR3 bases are TGCAGTGCCCCCGGGGCGGGTCTCGAGCAGTACTTC. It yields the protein CSAPGAGLEQYF.

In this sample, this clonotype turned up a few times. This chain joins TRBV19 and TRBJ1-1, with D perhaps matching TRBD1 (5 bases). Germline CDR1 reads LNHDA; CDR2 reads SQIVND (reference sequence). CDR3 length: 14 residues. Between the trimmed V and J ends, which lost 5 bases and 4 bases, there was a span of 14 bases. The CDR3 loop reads CASSLVLGGTEAFF. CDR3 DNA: TGTGCCAGTAGTCTAGTTTTGGGGGGCACTGAAGCTTTCTTT.

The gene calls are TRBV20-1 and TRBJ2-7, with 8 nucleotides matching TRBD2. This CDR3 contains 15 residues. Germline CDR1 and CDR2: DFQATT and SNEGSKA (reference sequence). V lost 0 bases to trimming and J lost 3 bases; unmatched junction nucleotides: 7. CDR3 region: CSARDTTGGYYEQYF. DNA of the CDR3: TGCAGTGCTAGAGATACAACGGGAGGGTACTACGAGCAGTACTTC.